The 19 T cell receptor beta chains below come from one sample, sequenced in a study of T cell responses to AZD1222 COVID-19 vaccine. Assay used: immunoSEQ multiplex PCR; TCRdb lists only in-frame clones, some missing. This table holds 100,000 to 110,000 clones, approximately 90% found once. The sequences come from peripheral blood, collected on day 0 of AZD1222 vaccination. Receptors originate from an adult in good health.

V is TRBV18 and J is TRBJ2-5, with a weak D call TRBD1 (6 bases). The CDR3 contains 17 residues. Germline V gene sequence: CDR1 KGHSH, CDR2 LQKENI. Trimming took 2 bases from V and 1 from J, leaving 17 bases between them. The CDR3 DNA follows: TGTGCCAGCTCACCAGCCCTAGGGACAAGGAGCCAAGAGACCCAGTACTTC. Its translation is CASSPALGTRSQETQYF.

This clone was counted a few times. The chain couples TRBV18 to TRBJ2-7, with 10 bases identical to TRBD1. The V gene end was trimmed by 3 bases and the J gene end by 5 bases; junction bases not matched to a gene: 10. CDR3 length: 16 residues. Germline CDR1 KGHSH, CDR2 LQKENI. The DNA for the CDR3 is TGTGCCAGCTCACCCCCCCTGGGACAGGGGTTTAACGAGCAGTACTTC. Translating gives CASSPPLGQGFNEQYF.

CDR3 loop: CASSPPGTGDNEQFF. The CDR3 nucleotides are TGTGCCAGCTCCCCCCCCGGGACTGGAGACAATGAGCAGTTCTTC. The chain carries TRBV18 and TRBJ2-1, with a weak D call TRBD2 (6 bases). The CDR3 has 15 amino acids. The germline V gene encodes CDR1 KGHSH and CDR2 LQKENI. The germline V and J ends were trimmed by 6 bases and 5 bases, with 17 bases remaining between them. Full variable domain (missing parts from reference TRBV18 and TRBJ2-1): NAGVMQNPRHLVRRRGQEARLRCSPMKGHSHVYWYRQLPEEGLKFMVYLQKENIIDESGMPKERFSAEFPKEGPSILRIQQVVRGDSAAYFCASSPPGTGDNEQFFGPGTRLTVL.

The CDR3 sequence: CAISESTGSTDTQYF. CDR3 coding DNA: TGTGCCATCAGTGAGTCAACAGGGAGCACAGATACGCAGTATTTT. The chain recombines TRBV10-3 with TRBJ2-3, with D perhaps matching TRBD1 (6 bases). CDR3 length: 15 residues. V was shortened by 0 bases and J by 0 bases, with 7 bases between the two germline ends. Germline assignment: CDR1 ENHRY and CDR2 SYGVKD.

This clone was found once. V gene TRBV6-6 combines with J gene TRBJ2-1, with 12 positions matching TRBD2. Per germline, CDR1 MNHNY and CDR2 SVGAGI (reference sequence). Trimming at V came to 8 bases and at J to 6 bases, leaving 5 bases not matched to a gene. This CDR3 has 14 residues. Here the CDR3 reads CASFGLAGTNEQFF. The CDR3 DNA sequence: TGTGCCAGCTTTGGACTAGCGGGGACCAATGAGCAGTTCTTC.

The genes are TRBV7-2 and TRBJ1-1, with unresolved D. V dropped 5 bases and J dropped 1 base, with 14 bases sitting between them. The CDR3 sequence is 15 residues long. The germline gives CDR1 SGHTA, CDR2 FQGNSA. The CDR3 region is CASSPDWLANTEAFF. The CDR3 DNA reads as TGTGCCAGCAGCCCCGATTGGCTGGCGAACACTGAAGCTTTCTTT.

The rearrangement links TRBV5-1 to TRBJ1-3; possibly TRBD1 for D (5 bases). Germline CDR1 and CDR2: SGHRS and YFSETQ. V was clipped by 4 bases and J by 0 bases, with 20 bases between them. The CDR3 is made up of 18 amino acids. This CDR3 reads CASSPYGARVSSGNTIYF. The CDR3 coding sequence is TGCGCCAGCAGCCCTTATGGGGCCAGGGTTTCCTCTGGAAACACCATATATTTT.

The chain carries TRBV4-3 and TRBJ2-2, with 7 positions matching TRBD1. Looked up from germline, CDR1 is LGHNA and CDR2 is YSLEER. The CDR3 runs to 19 residues. V lost 0 bases, J lost 6 bases, and 16 bases stayed unmatched. The CDR3 bases are TGCGCCAGCAGCCAAGACCCGGTCAGGGGGATTTTAGGGGCCGGGGAGCTGTTTTTT. Amino acid sequence: CASSQDPVRGILGAGELFF.

J is TRBJ1-4 and V is TRBV5-5, with D unclear. CDR3 size: 14 residues. V shed 4 bases and J shed 0 bases, with 7 bases lying between them. Germline V gene lookup returns CDR1 SGHKS and CDR2 YYEKEE (reference sequence). The CDR3 DNA sequence: TGTGCCAGCAGCCGTCCTGCAACTAATGAAAAACTGTTTTTT. The encoded protein is CASSRPATNEKLFF.

The chain couples TRBV2 to TRBJ1-3; 8 bases agree with TRBD1. CDR3 length: 16 amino acids. With 7 bases clipped from V and 0 bases from J, the junction kept 8 bases outside the gene matches. CDR1 SNHLY and CDR2 FYNNEI come from the germline V gene. The CDR3 sequence is CASIKDRVVSGNTIYF. Written as DNA, the CDR3 is TGTGCCAGCATTAAGGACAGGGTGGTCTCTGGAAACACCATATATTTT. Full variable domain (rest looked up from reference TRBV2 and TRBJ1-3): EPEVTQTPSHQVTQMGQEVILRCVPISNHLYFYWYRQILGQKVEFLVSFYNNEISEKSEIFDDQFSVERPDGSNFTLKIRSTKLEDSAMYFCASIKDRVVSGNTIYFGEGSWLTVV.

The chain couples TRBV9 to TRBJ2-1; 14 positions match TRBD2. Germline CDR1 reads SGDLS; CDR2 reads YYNGEE. The CDR3 runs to 15 residues. The V and J ends lost 3 bases and 8 bases, in that order; junction bases with no gene match: 4. The CDR3 region has the DNA TGTGCCAGCAGCGCGGGACTAGCGGGAGTGGATGAGCAGTTCTTC. It encodes CASSAGLAGVDEQFF. Combining the CDR3 with reference TRBV9 and TRBJ2-1 gives the whole variable domain DSGVTQTPKHLITATGQRVTLRCSPRSGDLSVYWYQQSLDQGLQFLIQYYNGEERAKGNILERFSAQQFPDLHSELNLSSLELGDSALYFCASSAGLAGVDEQFFGPGTRLTVL.

J is TRBJ1-3 and V is TRBV7-2, with D uncertain. This CDR3 is 16 amino acids long. From germline, CDR1 is SGHTA and CDR2 FQGNSA. Trimming cost V 5 bases and J 0 bases, with 14 bases left between them. The CDR3 DNA follows: TGTGCCAGCAGCCCGTTTGGGAGTCTCTCTGGAAACACCATATATTTT. It encodes CASSPFGSLSGNTIYF.

V is TRBV7-8 and J is TRBJ1-3, with D unresolved. The germline gives CDR1 SGHVS, CDR2 FQNEAQ. V was clipped by 4 bases and J by 0 bases, with 13 bases between them. The CDR3 consists of 16 residues. The CDR3 bases are TGTGCCAGCAGCTCGACCCGTCCAACCTCTGGAAACACCATATATTTT. This codes for CASSSTRPTSGNTIYF. The variable domain in full, with the rest retrieved from reference TRBV7-8 and TRBJ1-3, is GAGVSQSPRYKVAKRGQDVALRCDPISGHVSLFWYQQALGQGPEFLTYFQNEAQLDKSGLPSDRFFAERPEGSVSTLKIQRTQQEDSAVYLCASSSTRPTSGNTIYFGEGSWLTVV.

This clone was seen only a few times. This rearrangement joins TRBV6-2 or TRBV6-3 to TRBJ2-1; D unclear. V was clipped by 5 bases and J by 7 bases, with 12 bases between them. CDR1 is MNHEY and CDR2 is SVGEGT in the germline V gene. The CDR3 covers 13 residues. This chain's CDR3 is CASSKKAENEQFF. The CDR3 DNA reads TGTGCCAGCAGTAAGAAGGCCGAAAATGAGCAGTTCTTC.

The chain is built from TRBV19 and TRBJ1-5; D remains ambiguous. The CDR3 spans 15 residues. CDR1 is LNHDA, CDR2 SQIVND, per germline (reference sequence). Trimming pared 4 bases from V and 5 bases from J, leaving 15 bases between. In DNA, the CDR3 is TGTGCCAGTAGTACTACAGTTAACGACGATCAGCCCCAGCATTTT. Its translation: CASSTTVNDDQPQHF. The full variable domain, rest sourced from reference TRBV19 and TRBJ1-5, is DGGITQSPKYLFRKEGQNVTLSCEQNLNHDAMYWYRQDPGQGLRLIYYSQIVNDFQKGDIAEGYSVSREKKESFPLTVTSAQKNPTAFYLCASSTTVNDDQPQHFGDGTRLSIL.

The V gene is TRBV6-2 or TRBV6-3, the J gene TRBJ2-1; the D gene is possibly TRBD2 (6 bases). In germline, CDR1 is MNHEY, CDR2 SVGEGT. The CDR3 runs 19 residues. The V gene lost 0 bases and the J gene lost 5 bases, with 23 bases spanning the gap. The CDR3 DNA reads as TGTGCCAGCAGTTACTCGAGCGGACTAATCCCACTAATCAACAATGAGCAGTTCTTC. Translation gives CASSYSSGLIPLINNEQFF.

The rearrangement joins TRBV12-5 to TRBJ1-5; D perhaps matches TRBD1 (6 bases). CDR3 size: 13 residues. Trimming pared 1 base from V and 5 bases from J, leaving 6 bases between. Germline CDR1 LGHNT, CDR2 FRNRAP. CDR3 in amino acids: CASGLDRDQPQHF. The CDR3 nucleotides read TGTGCTAGTGGTTTGGACAGGGATCAGCCCCAGCATTTT.

The chain employs TRBV19 and TRBJ2-3; D might be TRBD2 (7 bases). The CDR3 runs to 17 residues. The germline V gene has CDR1 LNHDA and CDR2 SQIVND (reference sequence). V lost 7 bases and J lost 0, with 20 bases in between. The CDR3 loop is CASTLMGGGISTDTQYF. The CDR3 DNA follows: TGTGCCAGTACCCTCATGGGAGGGGGGATTAGCACAGATACGCAGTATTTT. The full variable domain, its missing parts supplied by reference TRBV19 and TRBJ2-3, is DGGITQSPKYLFRKEGQNVTLSCEQNLNHDAMYWYRQDPGQGLRLIYYSQIVNDFQKGDIAEGYSVSREKKESFPLTVTSAQKNPTAFYLCASTLMGGGISTDTQYFGPGTRLTVL.

In nucleotides, the CDR3 is TGTGCCAGCAGCCCGGCCCCGGTTTCCTACGAGCAGTACTTC. As protein: CASSPAPVSYEQYF. The chain uses TRBV3-1 (or the pseudogene TRBV3-2) and TRBJ2-7; D not certain. The CDR3 extends over 14 amino acids. Trimming left V 4 bases short and J 1 base short, with 11 bases between. The germline gives CDR1 LGHDT, CDR2 YNNKEL (reference sequence).